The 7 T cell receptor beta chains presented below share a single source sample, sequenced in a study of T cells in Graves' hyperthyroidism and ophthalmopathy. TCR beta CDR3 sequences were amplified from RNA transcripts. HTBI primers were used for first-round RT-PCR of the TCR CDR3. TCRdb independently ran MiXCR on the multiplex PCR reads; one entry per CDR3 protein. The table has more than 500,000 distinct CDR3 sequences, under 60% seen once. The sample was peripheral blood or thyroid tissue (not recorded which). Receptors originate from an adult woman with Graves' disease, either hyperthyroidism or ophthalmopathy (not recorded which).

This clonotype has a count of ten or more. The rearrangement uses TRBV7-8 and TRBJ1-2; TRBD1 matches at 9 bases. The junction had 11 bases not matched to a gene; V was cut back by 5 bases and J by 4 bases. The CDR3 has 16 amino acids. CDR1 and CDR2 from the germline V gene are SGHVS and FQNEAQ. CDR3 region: CASSIRQGGRGYGYTF. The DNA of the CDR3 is TGTGCCAGCAGCATTCGACAGGGGGGAAGAGGCTATGGCTACACCTTC.

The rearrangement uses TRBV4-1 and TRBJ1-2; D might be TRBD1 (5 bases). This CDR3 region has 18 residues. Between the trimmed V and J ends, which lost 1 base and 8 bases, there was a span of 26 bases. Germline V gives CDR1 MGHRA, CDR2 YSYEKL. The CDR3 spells CASSQGGSRGTQRHGYTF. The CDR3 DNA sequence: TGCGCCAGCAGCCAAGGGGGCTCGCGAGGGACCCAAAGGCACGGCTACACCTTC.

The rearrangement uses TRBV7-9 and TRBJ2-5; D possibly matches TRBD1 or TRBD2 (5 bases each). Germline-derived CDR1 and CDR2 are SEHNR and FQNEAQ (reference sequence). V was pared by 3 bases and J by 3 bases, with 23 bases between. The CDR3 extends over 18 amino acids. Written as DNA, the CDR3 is TGTGCCAGCAGCTTTGCGAGACCCCCGGGACGGAGAAAAGAGACCCAGTACTTC. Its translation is CASSFARPPGRRKETQYF.

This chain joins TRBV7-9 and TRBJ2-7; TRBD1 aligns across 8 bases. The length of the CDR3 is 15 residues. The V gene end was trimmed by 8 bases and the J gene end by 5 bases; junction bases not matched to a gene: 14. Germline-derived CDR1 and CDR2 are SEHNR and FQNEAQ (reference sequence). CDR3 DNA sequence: TGTGCCAGCTCACCACTCAGGGGGCCCCAGGACGAGCAGTACTTC. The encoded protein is CASSPLRGPQDEQYF.

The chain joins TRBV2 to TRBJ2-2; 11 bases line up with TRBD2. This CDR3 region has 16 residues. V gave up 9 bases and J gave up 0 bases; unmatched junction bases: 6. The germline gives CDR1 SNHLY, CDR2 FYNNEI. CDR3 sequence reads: CARPTSGTTNTGELFF. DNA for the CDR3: TGTGCCAGACCGACTAGCGGGACGACGAACACCGGGGAGCTGTTTTTT.

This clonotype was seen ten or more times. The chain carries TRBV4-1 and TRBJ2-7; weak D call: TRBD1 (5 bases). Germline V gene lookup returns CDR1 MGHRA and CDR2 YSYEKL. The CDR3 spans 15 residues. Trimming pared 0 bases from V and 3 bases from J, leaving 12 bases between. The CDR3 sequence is CASSQERAGLYEQYF. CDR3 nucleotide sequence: TGCGCCAGCAGCCAAGAAAGGGCAGGGCTCTACGAGCAGTACTTC.

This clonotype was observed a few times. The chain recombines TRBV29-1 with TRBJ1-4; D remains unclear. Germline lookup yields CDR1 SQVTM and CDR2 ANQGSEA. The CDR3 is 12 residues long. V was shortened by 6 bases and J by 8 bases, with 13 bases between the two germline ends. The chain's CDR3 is CSVLQMSEKLFF. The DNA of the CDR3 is TGCAGCGTCCTACAAATGTCGGAAAAACTGTTTTTT.